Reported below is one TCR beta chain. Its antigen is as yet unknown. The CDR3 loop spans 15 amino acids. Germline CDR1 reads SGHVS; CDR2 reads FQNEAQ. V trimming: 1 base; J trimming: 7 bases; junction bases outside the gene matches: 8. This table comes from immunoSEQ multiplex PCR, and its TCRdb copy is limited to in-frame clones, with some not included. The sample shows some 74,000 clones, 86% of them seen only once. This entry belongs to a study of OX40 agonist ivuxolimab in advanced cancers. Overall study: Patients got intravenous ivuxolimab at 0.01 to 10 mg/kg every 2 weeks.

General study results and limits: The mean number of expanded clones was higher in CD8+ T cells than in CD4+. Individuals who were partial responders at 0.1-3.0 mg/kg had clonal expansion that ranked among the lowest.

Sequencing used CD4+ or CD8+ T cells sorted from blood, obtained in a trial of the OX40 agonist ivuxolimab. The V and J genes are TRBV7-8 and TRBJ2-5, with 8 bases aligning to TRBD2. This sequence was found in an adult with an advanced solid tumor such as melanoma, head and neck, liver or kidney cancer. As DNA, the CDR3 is TGTGCCAGCAGCTTAGGGGAACGCCGGGGGGGGACCCAGTACTTC. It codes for CASSLGERRGGTQYF.